This paragraph covers one T cell receptor (beta chain) sequence. The data are from a study of PD-L1 blockade in urothelial cancer. The junction had 8 bases not matched to a gene; V was cut back by 2 bases and J by 0 bases. CDR3 length equals 17 residues. The repertoire was sequenced with immunoSEQ multiplex PCR; TCRdb's copy has only in-frame clones and lacks some. The sample contains fewer than 25,000 clones, approximately 88% of which appear only once. The TCR sequence derives from a man aged 50 or older with urothelial cancer. V gene TRBV23-1 combines with J gene TRBJ2-3; 7 bases align to TRBD1. TRBV23-1 is flagged as an ORF with uncertain function. The sample in question was PBMCs, obtained around atezolizumab (anti-PD-L1) treatment. CDR3 DNA sequence: TGCGCCAGCAGTCAACCCAGGACAGGCTCTAGCACAGATACGCAGTATTTT. The encoded protein is CASSQPRTGSSTDTQYF.